The clone carrying this T cell receptor (beta chain) has a count of ten or more. The data belong to a study of CD8+CD57+ T cells in acquired aplastic anemia. TCR beta VDJ and CDR3 profiles were obtained from a genomic DNA template. TCRdb fed the reads into MiXCR, producing one record per CDR3 protein. The sample contains about 160,000 distinct CDR3 sequences, around half of which appear only once. V was clipped by 10 bases and J by 9 bases, with 14 bases between them. Germline V gives CDR1 MNHEY, CDR2 SMNVEV (reference sequence). The CDR3 totals 11 residues. Patients chosen for sequencing had shown CD8+CD57+ cell expansion by flow cytometry. The cohort consisted entirely of patients having severe acquired aplastic anemia.

V and J are TRBV27 and TRBJ2-3; D remains ambiguous. The specimen sequenced was sorted CD4+, CD8+, or CD8+CD57+ T cells (not recorded which) from PBMCs. The origin of this receptor is a human donor with aplastic anemia. CDR3 sequence: CATYFRLTQYF. The CDR3 coding sequence is TGTGCCACCTATTTTCGGTTAACGCAGTATTTT.